The next 8 T cell receptor beta chains were all read from a single sample in a study of beta chain features in type 1 diabetes. These TCRs are of unknown antigen specificity. Expressed TCRB transcripts were sequenced, since all the RNA that had been isolated was reverse transcribed. Sequencing used immunoSEQ multiplex PCR; TCRdb keeps in-frame clones, though not all of them. The data contain 100,000 to 150,000 clones, 9% of them seen just once; the ten biggest clones take up roughly 0.75%. Study outcomes and limitations: TCRB CDR3s were moderately but significantly shorter in Type 1 diabetes patients in all four CD4+ subsets.

Sample: central memory CD4+ T cells from blood. The receptors were gathered from a young man with type 1 diabetes.

This clone was counted between two and nine times. The chain recombines TRBV27 with TRBJ1-4; 7 bases align to TRBD1. This CDR3 spans 13 amino acids. Trimming took 6 bases from V and 8 from J; bases not matched to a gene: 6. Germline CDR1 and CDR2: MNHEY and SMNVEV (reference sequence). The CDR3 DNA reads as TGTGCCAGCAGCGACAGGGTAGGCGAAAAACTGTTTTTT. As protein: CASSDRVGEKLFF.

In this sample, this clone turned up a few times. The chain links TRBV19 to TRBJ1-1; D might be TRBD1 (5 bases). Germline V gene sequence: CDR1 LNHDA, CDR2 SQIVND (reference sequence). The CDR3 covers 14 residues. Trimming shortened V by 4 bases and J by 4 bases, and 13 bases separated the two germline ends. The CDR3 DNA reads TGTGCCAGTAGTAACCAGGCGGGGGTCACTGAAGCTTTCTTT. Translated: CASSNQAGVTEAFF. The complete variable domain, with remaining parts taken from reference TRBV19 and TRBJ1-1, reads DGGITQSPKYLFRKEGQNVTLSCEQNLNHDAMYWYRQDPGQGLRLIYYSQIVNDFQKGDIAEGYSVSREKKESFPLTVTSAQKNPTAFYLCASSNQAGVTEAFFGQGTRLTVV.

This clone was found a few times. The chain joins TRBV27 to TRBJ2-7; TRBD2 matches at 10 bases. The CDR3 has 14 residues. Germline loops: CDR1 MNHEY, CDR2 SMNVEV (reference sequence). V lost 6 bases to trimming and J lost 2 bases; unmatched junction nucleotides: 4. The CDR3 protein is CASRPSGGAYEQYF. In nucleotides, the CDR3 is TGTGCCAGCAGACCTAGCGGGGGAGCCTACGAGCAGTACTTC.

The chain employs TRBV5-4 and TRBJ2-5, with TRBD2 matching 13 bases. The ends lost 0 bases at V and 5 bases at J; junction bases unmatched: 7. The CDR3 consists of 17 residues. Germline-derived CDR1 and CDR2 are SGHNT and YYREEE (reference sequence). The CDR3 DNA sequence: TGTGCCAGCAGCTTGGCCCGACTAGCGGGGGGCAGGGAGACCCAGTACTTC. Protein: CASSLARLAGGRETQYF.

The rearrangement joins TRBV15 to TRBJ2-1; D is possibly TRBD2 (6 bases). Per germline, CDR1 LNHNV and CDR2 YYDKDF (reference sequence). The V and J ends lost 3 bases and 4 bases respectively, with 13 bases between them. The CDR3 sequence is 15 residues long. CDR3 in amino acids: CATSSRGGVYNEQFF. In DNA form, the CDR3 reads TGTGCCACCAGCAGTCGGGGCGGGGTTTACAATGAGCAGTTCTTC.

Regarding this clone: Relative to the germline gene, one junction end is altered; a read error may explain this. V and J are TRBV7-7 and TRBJ2-5; a possible D gene is TRBD1 (8 bases). Looked up from germline, CDR1 is SSHAT and CDR2 is FNYEAQ (reference sequence). This CDR3 is built from 14 residues. The CDR3 nucleotides read TGTGCTAGCAGCAAACAGGGGGAGGGGGAGACCCAGTACTTC. Its translation: CASSKQGEGETQYF.

This chain links TRBV9 with TRBJ2-5; a weak D match, TRBD2 (5 bases). Per germline, CDR1 SGDLS and CDR2 YYNGEE. V was clipped by 3 bases and J by 5 bases, with 17 bases between them. The CDR3 length is 15 residues. This CDR3 is CASSATRGMGETQYF. CDR3 bases: TGTGCCAGCAGCGCCACCCGAGGGATGGGGGAGACCCAGTACTTC.

The chain combines TRBV28 with TRBJ2-7; 9 bases map to TRBD1. CDR3 length: 16 amino acids. Looked up from germline, CDR1 is MDHEN and CDR2 is SYDVKM. V dropped 7 bases and J dropped 2; count of bases not matched to a gene: 12. As DNA, the CDR3 is TGTGCCAGCATCCGTTGGGGACAGGGTGGCCCCTACGAGCAGTACTTC. This gives the protein CASIRWGQGGPYEQYF.